Each of the 22 T cell receptor beta chains below was sequenced from the same sample in a study of tumor and adjacent non-tumor tissue in lung cancer (dated by TCRdb to the late 2010s). The method behind the library was multiplex PCR. Sequencing instrument: Illumina HiSeq 2500. TCRbeta libraries were constructed through three rounds of nested PCR with primers (Table S4) according to protocols modified from ARM-PCR. TCRdb passed the public sequencing reads through fastp at Q25 and MiXCR, retaining productive beta sequences. Every distinct CDR3 protein forms one entry, paired with its most common genes and DNA. The sample records 90,000 to 100,000 distinct CDR3 sequences, 75% to 90% of which are singletons. About 31% of the sample rests with the top ten. RNA was isolated from bulk unsorted tissue, and RNA quality was assessed with a NanoDrop ND-1000 and an Agilent 2100. Normal lung samples were distant non-tumor tissue taken more than 3 cm from the tumor edge.

Input material: distant non-tumor lung tissue. All receptors derive from a man in his fifties or sixties with small cell lung cancer.

Comments on this clonotype: Sequence at one end of the junction differs from germline and may be a read error. Written as DNA, the CDR3 is TGTGCCAGTAGCCACCCGGAGCGAACGGAACTGTTTTTT. Protein product: CASSHPERTELFF. V gene TRBV4-2 combines with J gene TRBJ1-4; the D is unclear. CDR1 is LGHNA and CDR2 is YNFKEQ in the germline V gene. The CDR3 is 13 amino acids.

In the case of this clonotype: One end of the junction does not line up with germline, which may come from a read error. The V gene is TRBV29-1, the J gene TRBJ2-1; D is perhaps TRBD2 (5 bases). This CDR3 is built from 15 residues. The germline V gene has CDR1 SQVTM and CDR2 ANQGSEA. The CDR3 DNA reads TGCAGCGTTGCCGGCCTAGCAGTTTCCTTCAATGAGCAGTTCTTC. Amino acids: CSVAGLAVSFNEQFF.

Remarks on this clonotype: The CDR3 carries no conserved terminal phenylalanine or tryptophan, so it likely arises from a read error. The chain links TRBV12-3 or TRBV12-4 to TRBJ2-7; D not certain. The CDR3 is 13 residues long. Trimming left V 6 bases short and J 3 bases short, with 12 bases between. CDR3 in amino acids: CASSPQWGYEQYL. The CDR3 region has the DNA TGTGCCAGCAGCCCGCAGTGGGGCTACGAGCAGTACTTA.

Turning to this clonotype: Likely a read error: the CDR3 ends without its conserved phenylalanine or tryptophan. The chain uses TRBV12-3 or TRBV12-4 and TRBJ2-1; D remains ambiguous. The CDR3 runs 12 residues. The V gene lost 7 bases and the J gene lost 6 bases, with 10 bases spanning the gap. The CDR3 DNA follows: TGTGCCAGCATCAAGGACGCCAATGAGCAGTTCTTA. It translates to CASIKDANEQFL.

About this clonotype itself: Its ends do not fully match the called genes, so a read error is possible. This chain links TRBV29-1 with TRBJ1-2; D is ambiguous. The CDR3 is 14 residues long. The V gene's germline CDR1 is SQVTM and CDR2 ANQGSEA. The CDR3 DNA reads TGCAACGTTGAGGATCATGAACAACTCTATGGCTACACCTTC. It specifies CNVEDHEQLYGYTF.

Concerning this clonotype itself: Relative to the germline gene, one junction end is altered; a read error may explain this. The rearrangement joins TRBV5-4 to TRBJ2-1; 9 bases match TRBD1. Germline loops: CDR1 SGHNT, CDR2 YYREEE (reference sequence). This CDR3 has 15 residues. Here the CDR3 reads CATSPRDREWGEQFF. CDR3 in DNA: TGTGCCACCAGCCCCCGGGACAGGGAATGGGGTGAGCAGTTCTTC. The whole variable domain, filled in from reference TRBV5-4 and TRBJ2-1, reads ETGVTQSPTHLIKTRGQQVTLRCSSQSGHNTVSWYQQALGQGPQFIFQYYREEENGRGNFPPRFSGLQFPNYSSELNVNALELDDSALYLCATSPRDREWGEQFFGPGTRLTVL.

The chain has TRBV7-3 and TRBJ2-1; 10 bases are shared with TRBD2. CDR1 is SGHTA and CDR2 is FQGTGA in the germline V gene. V dropped 5 bases and J dropped 6; count of bases not matched to a gene: 7. This CDR3 contains 15 residues. DNA of the CDR3: TGTGCCAGCAGCCCGCCGGGACTAGCGCGCAATGAGCAGTTCTTC. It is translated as CASSPPGLARNEQFF.

J is TRBJ2-2 and V is TRBV4-1, with D perhaps TRBD1 (7 bases). The CDR3 loop spans 15 amino acids. Germline V gene sequence: CDR1 MGHRA, CDR2 YSYEKL. For the CDR3, the DNA is TGCGAAAGCAGCGGCAGGGGGGCCTATACCGGGGAGCTGTTTTTT. This gives the protein CESSGRGAYTGELFF.

On this clonotype: An end of the junction differs from the germline gene, which may be a read error. The chain has TRBV6-1 and TRBJ2-3; D unresolved. This CDR3 spans 14 amino acids. From germline, CDR1 is MNHNS and CDR2 SASEGT. CDR3 DNA: TGTGCCAGCAGTGAAGGATCTTTCACAGATGCGCAGTATTTT. The encoded protein is CASSEGSFTDAQYF.

Concerning this clonotype: In this CDR3 the conserved last residue, phenylalanine or tryptophan, is missing, so a read error is likely. The chain joins TRBV11-3 to TRBJ2-7; TRBD2 is a possible D gene (5 bases). Germline V CDR1 and CDR2: SGHNT, YENEEA. The CDR3 runs to 13 residues. Between the trimmed V and J ends, which lost 0 bases and 4 bases, there was a span of 7 bases. This CDR3 is CASSLETSYEQYL. CDR3 nucleotides: TGTGCCAGCAGCTTAGAAACTAGTTACGAGCAGTACCTC.

This clonotype has at least ten counts. J is TRBJ2-2 and V is TRBV4-2; 11 bases align to TRBD2. Germline V CDR1 and CDR2: LGHNA, YNFKEQ. The CDR3 covers 18 residues. Losses at the gene ends were 3 bases for V and 4 bases for J; bases not matched to a gene: 10. CDR3 loop: CASSQGTSGAGGTGELFF. CDR3 sequence (DNA): TGTGCCAGCAGCCAGGGGACTAGCGGAGCGGGGGGCACCGGGGAGCTGTTTTTT.

As to this clonotype: One junction end disagrees with the germline gene, perhaps due to a read error. The gene calls are TRBV11-2 and TRBJ1-1; D remains unclear. The germline gives CDR1 SGHAT, CDR2 FQNNGV. This CDR3 has 13 amino acids. CDR3 residues: CTSSLECRLEAFF. The CDR3 DNA reads TGTACCAGCAGCTTAGAGTGCCGGCTCGAAGCTTTCTTT.

As concerns this clonotype: At one end the junction does not follow the germline gene, possibly because of a read error. V is TRBV28 and J is TRBJ2-1; the D gene is possibly TRBD1 (6 bases). This CDR3 has 13 residues. The germline gives CDR1 MDHEN, CDR2 SYDVKM. CDR3 coding DNA: TGTACCAGCAGTACCACAGGGCTAGGTGGGCAGTTCTTC. It encodes CTSSTTGLGGQFF.

This clonotype was seen just once. One end of the junction varies from germline; a read error may be responsible. This chain connects TRBV4-1 to TRBJ1-5; D may be TRBD1 (5 bases). Germline CDR1 MGHRA, CDR2 YSYEKL. This CDR3 is 14 amino acids long. The CDR3 loop is CASSHWTGQGPQHF. The DNA of the CDR3 is TGTGCCAGCAGCCATTGGACGGGGCAAGGGCCCCAGCATTTT.

As regards this clonotype: A much bigger clone sits one base away, suggesting this may be a read error. The gene calls are TRBV20-1 and TRBJ1-5, with D tentatively TRBD1 (5 bases). Germline CDR1 and CDR2: DFQATT and SNEGSKA (reference sequence). The CDR3 totals 14 residues. CDR3 sequence (DNA): TGCAGTGCTAGACAGGGACCGAGCAATCAGCTCCAGCATTTT. Protein product: CSARQGPSNQLQHF.

By proportion, this clonotype is medium-sized. The chain combines TRBV11-2 with TRBJ2-1, with 9 bases that match TRBD2. After removal of 4 bases from V and 12 bases from J, the junction contained 7 bases not matched to a gene. Germline V gives CDR1 SGHAT, CDR2 FQNNGV. The CDR3 extends over 13 amino acids. CDR3 sequence (DNA): TGTGCCAGCAGCTCACTTACTAGCGGGCTGCAGTTCTTC. Translating it yields CASSSLTSGLQFF.

Notes on this clonotype: The junction and the germline gene differ at one end; a read error may be behind it. This chain uses TRBV6-2 or TRBV6-3 with TRBJ2-5; D uncertain. This CDR3 region has 14 residues. Germline loops: CDR1 MNHEY, CDR2 SVGEGT. The CDR3 bases are TGTGACACCTGTTACGTCGGTTACCAAGAGACCCAGTACTTT. Translation: CDTCYVGYQETQYF.

As to this clonotype: Compared with germline, one end of the junction differs, possibly owing to a read error. This rearrangement joins TRBV20-1 to TRBJ2-7; D possibly corresponds to TRBD1 (5 bases). From germline, CDR1 is DFQATT and CDR2 SNEGSKA (reference sequence). The CDR3 contains 11 residues. The CDR3 DNA is TGCAATCCTTGGTGGGGCGACGAGCAGTATTTC. As protein: CNPWWGDEQYF.

As concerns this clonotype: A read error may account for a junction end that differs from germline. J is TRBJ2-3 and V is TRBV29-1; 10 bases agree with TRBD2. The CDR3 loop spans 16 amino acids. Germline-derived CDR1 and CDR2 are SQVTM and ANQGSEA. This CDR3 reads CNVASGRASFADTQYF. In nucleotides, the CDR3 is TGCAACGTTGCAAGCGGGAGGGCCTCCTTTGCGGATACGCAGTATTTT.

The chain links TRBV5-5 to TRBJ2-7; D is ambiguous. The CDR3 spans 11 residues. CDR1 and CDR2 (germline): SGHKS, YYEKEE (reference sequence). CDR3 sequence: CASSMSHDQYV. In DNA, the CDR3 is TGTGCCAGCAGCATGTCCCACGATCAGTACGTC.

Worth noting for this clonotype: This may stem from a read error, because a much larger clone lies one nucleotide away. This sequence joins TRBV7-9 and TRBJ1-5; TRBD1 matches at 10 bases. Germline CDR1 reads SEHNR; CDR2 reads FQNEAQ (reference sequence). The CDR3 extends over 16 amino acids. CDR3 DNA sequence: TGTGCCAGCAGCAAGGAGACAGGGGGCGGGAATCAGGCCCAGCATTTT. It codes for CASSKETGGGNQAQHF.

Note on this clonotype: A junction end diverges from the germline sequence, so it may reflect a read error. The CDR3 sequence: CASSLSVGGSRSERFF. DNA of the CDR3: TGTGCCAGCAGTTTGTCGGTGGGAGGGTCGAGATCTGAGCGGTTCTTC. This rearrangement joins TRBV12-3 or TRBV12-4 to TRBJ2-1; 7 bases map to TRBD2. The length of the CDR3 is 16 residues.